A single T cell receptor beta chain is shown here with its context. This record belongs to a study of blood T cell repertoires in COVID-19. CDR1 LGHDT and CDR2 YNNKEL come from the germline V gene (reference sequence). V lost 4 bases to trimming and J lost 9 bases; unmatched junction nucleotides: 14. The CDR3 consists of 16 residues. Clones were read by immunoSEQ multiplex PCR, and TCRdb kept only the in-frame ones, dropping some. The sample lists approximately 240,000 clones; approximately 86% were seen once. Specimen: peripheral blood. The sequence was collected from a woman under 40 who had recovered from COVID-19. The rearrangement joins TRBV3-1 (or the pseudogene TRBV3-2) to TRBJ2-3; 9 bases map to TRBD2. The CDR3 loop reads CASSPVGRGGAGTQYF. The CDR3 nucleotides are TGTGCCAGCAGCCCCGTGGGGCGGGGGGGCGCAGGCACGCAGTATTTT.